This T cell receptor (beta chain) was observed in a study of blood T cell repertoires in COVID-19. Some clones are missing from TCRdb's copy, which holds only in-frame ones; the method was immunoSEQ multiplex PCR. The data show more than 250,000 clones, 83% seen once. V shed 0 bases, J shed 5 bases, and the junction held 5 bases outside the gene matches. The germline CDR1 and CDR2 sequences are SGDLS and YYNGEE. The CDR3 loop spans 15 amino acids. Sequencing used peripheral blood. The receptor comes from a woman in her 50s with acute or convalescent COVID-19. This chain joins TRBV9 and TRBJ2-7, with 10 nucleotides matching TRBD2. CDR3 in DNA: TGTGCCAGCAGCGTAGGAGCGGGAGGGGGCAACGAGCAGTACTTC. Its protein is CASSVGAGGGNEQYF.